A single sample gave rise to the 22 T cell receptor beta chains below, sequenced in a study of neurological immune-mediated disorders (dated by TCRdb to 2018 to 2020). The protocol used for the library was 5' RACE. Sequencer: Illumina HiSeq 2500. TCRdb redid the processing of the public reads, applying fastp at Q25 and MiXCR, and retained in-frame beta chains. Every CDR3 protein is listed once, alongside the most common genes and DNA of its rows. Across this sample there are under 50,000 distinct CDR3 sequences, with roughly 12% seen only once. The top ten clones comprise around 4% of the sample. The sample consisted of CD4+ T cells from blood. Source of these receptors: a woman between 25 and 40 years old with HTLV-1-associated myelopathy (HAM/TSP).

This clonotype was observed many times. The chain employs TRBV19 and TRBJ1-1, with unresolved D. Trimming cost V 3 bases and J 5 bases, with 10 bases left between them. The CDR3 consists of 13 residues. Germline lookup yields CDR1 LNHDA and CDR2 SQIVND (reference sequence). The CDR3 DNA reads TGTGCCAGTAGTATCAGGCCGGGAACTGAAGCTTTCTTT. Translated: CASSIRPGTEAFF.

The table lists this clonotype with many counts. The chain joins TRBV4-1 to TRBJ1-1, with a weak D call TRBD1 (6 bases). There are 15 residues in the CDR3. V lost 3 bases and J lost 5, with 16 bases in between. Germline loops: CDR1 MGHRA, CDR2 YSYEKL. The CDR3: CASSHPQGRRTEAFF. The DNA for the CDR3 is TGCGCCAGCAGCCATCCACAGGGAAGGAGGACTGAAGCTTTCTTT.

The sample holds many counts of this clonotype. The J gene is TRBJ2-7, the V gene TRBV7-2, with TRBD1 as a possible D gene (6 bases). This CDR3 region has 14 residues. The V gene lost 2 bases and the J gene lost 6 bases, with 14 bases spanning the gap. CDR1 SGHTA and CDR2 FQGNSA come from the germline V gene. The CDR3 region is CASSLKGNRAEQYF. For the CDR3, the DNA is TGTGCCAGCAGCTTAAAGGGGAACAGGGCCGAGCAGTACTTC.

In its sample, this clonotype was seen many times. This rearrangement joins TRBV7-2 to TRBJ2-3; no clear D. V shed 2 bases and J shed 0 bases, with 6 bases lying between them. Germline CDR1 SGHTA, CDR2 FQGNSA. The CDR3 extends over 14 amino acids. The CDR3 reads CASSLRPSTDTQYF. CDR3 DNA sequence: TGTGCCAGCAGCTTACGGCCCAGCACAGATACGCAGTATTTT.

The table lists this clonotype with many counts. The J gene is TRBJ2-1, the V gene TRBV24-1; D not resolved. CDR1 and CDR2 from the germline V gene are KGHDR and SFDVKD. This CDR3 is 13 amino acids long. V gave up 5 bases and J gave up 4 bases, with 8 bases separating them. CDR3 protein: CATSAEKYNEQFF. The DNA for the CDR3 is TGTGCCACCAGTGCGGAGAAATACAATGAGCAGTTCTTC.

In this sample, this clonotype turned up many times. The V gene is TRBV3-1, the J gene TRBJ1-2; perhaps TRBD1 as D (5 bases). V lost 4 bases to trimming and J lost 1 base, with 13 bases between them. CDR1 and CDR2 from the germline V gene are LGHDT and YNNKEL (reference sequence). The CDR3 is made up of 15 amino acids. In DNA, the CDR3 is TGTGCCAGCAGCCCTTCCGGGACGGATAACTATGGCTACACCTTC. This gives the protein CASSPSGTDNYGYTF.

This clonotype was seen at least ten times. CDR3 sequence reads: CASKTGGFYNEQFF. As DNA, the CDR3 is TGTGCCAGCAAGACAGGGGGGTTCTACAATGAGCAGTTCTTC. The chain combines TRBV6-6 with TRBJ2-1; 9 bases are shared with TRBD1. CDR1 is MNHNY and CDR2 is SVGAGI in the germline V gene (reference sequence). The ends lost 7 bases at V and 3 bases at J; junction bases unmatched: 4. The CDR3 runs to 14 residues.

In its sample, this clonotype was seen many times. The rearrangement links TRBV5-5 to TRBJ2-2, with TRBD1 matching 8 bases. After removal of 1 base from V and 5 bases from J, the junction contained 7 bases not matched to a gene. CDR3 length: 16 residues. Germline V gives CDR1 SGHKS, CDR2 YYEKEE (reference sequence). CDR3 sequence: CASSLRQGARTGELFF. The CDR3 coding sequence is TGTGCCAGCAGCTTGAGGCAGGGGGCAAGGACCGGGGAGCTGTTTTTT.

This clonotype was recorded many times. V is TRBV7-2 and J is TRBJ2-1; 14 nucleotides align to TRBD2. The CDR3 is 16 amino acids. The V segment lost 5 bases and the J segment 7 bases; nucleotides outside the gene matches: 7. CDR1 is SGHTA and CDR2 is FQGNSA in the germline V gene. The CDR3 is CASSPPGTSGGNEQFF. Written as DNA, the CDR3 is TGTGCCAGCAGCCCTCCCGGGACTAGCGGGGGTAATGAGCAGTTCTTC.

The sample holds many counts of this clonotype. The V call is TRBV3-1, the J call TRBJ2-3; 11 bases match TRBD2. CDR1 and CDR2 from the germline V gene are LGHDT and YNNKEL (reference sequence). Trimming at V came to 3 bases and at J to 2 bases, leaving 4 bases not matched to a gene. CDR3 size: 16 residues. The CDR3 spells CASSHGTSGPTDTQYF. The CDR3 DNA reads TGTGCCAGCAGCCATGGGACTAGCGGTCCCACAGATACGCAGTATTTT.

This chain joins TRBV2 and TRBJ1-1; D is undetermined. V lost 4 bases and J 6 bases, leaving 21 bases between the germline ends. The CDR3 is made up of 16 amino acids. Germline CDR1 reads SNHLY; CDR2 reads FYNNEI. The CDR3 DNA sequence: TGTGCCAGCAGTGGACTTAATCTTAGGGATCTGGCTGAAGCTTTCTTT. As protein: CASSGLNLRDLAEAFF. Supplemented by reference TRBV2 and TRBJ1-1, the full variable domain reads EPEVTQTPSHQVTQMGQEVILRCVPISNHLYFYWYRQILGQKVEFLVSFYNNEISEKSEIFDDQFSVERPDGSNFTLKIRSTKLEDSAMYFCASSGLNLRDLAEAFFGQGTRLTVV.

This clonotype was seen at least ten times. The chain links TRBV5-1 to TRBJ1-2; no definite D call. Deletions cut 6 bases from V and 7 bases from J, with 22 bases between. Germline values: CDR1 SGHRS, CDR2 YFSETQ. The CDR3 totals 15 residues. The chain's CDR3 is CASNQDPTRNAGYTF. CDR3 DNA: TGCGCCAGCAACCAGGACCCCACCCGGAATGCTGGCTACACCTTC.

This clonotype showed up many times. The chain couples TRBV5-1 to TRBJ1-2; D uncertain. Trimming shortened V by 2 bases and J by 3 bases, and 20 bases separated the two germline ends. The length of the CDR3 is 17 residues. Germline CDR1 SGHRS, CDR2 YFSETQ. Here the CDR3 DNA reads TGCGCCAGCAGCTTTGTCTCGCTTAGGGCCTGGGACTATGGCTACACCTTC. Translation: CASSFVSLRAWDYGYTF.

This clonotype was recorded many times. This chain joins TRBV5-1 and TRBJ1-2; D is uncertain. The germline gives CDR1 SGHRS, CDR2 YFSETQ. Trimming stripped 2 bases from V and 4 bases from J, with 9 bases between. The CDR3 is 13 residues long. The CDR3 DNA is TGCGCCAGCAGCTTAGACAATGCCTATGGCTACACCTTC. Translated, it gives CASSLDNAYGYTF.

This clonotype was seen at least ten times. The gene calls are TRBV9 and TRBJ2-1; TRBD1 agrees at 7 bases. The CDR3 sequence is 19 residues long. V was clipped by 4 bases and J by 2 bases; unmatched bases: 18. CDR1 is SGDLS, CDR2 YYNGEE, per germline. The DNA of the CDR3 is TGTGCCAGCAGCACCAGGGGGTATCCCTCCTCATACCCCTACAATGAGCAGTTCTTC. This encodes CASSTRGYPSSYPYNEQFF.

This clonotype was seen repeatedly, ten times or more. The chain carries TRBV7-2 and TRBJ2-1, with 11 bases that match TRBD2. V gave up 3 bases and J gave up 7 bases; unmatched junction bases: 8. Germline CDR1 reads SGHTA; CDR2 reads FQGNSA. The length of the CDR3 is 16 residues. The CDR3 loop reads CASSFGASGGHNEQFF. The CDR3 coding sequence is TGTGCCAGCAGCTTTGGTGCTAGCGGGGGGCATAATGAGCAGTTCTTC. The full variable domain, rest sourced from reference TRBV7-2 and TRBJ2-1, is GAGVSQSPSNKVTEKGKDVELRCDPISGHTALYWYRQSLGQGLEFLIYFQGNSAPDKSGLPSDRFSAERTGGSVSTLTIQRTQQEDSAVYLCASSFGASGGHNEQFFGPGTRLTVL.

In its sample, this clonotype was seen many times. The CDR3 region has the DNA TGTGCCATCAGTGGTGGACAGGGAGTCTACGAGCAGTACTTC. Amino acids: CAISGGQGVYEQYF. V usage is TRBV10-3 and J usage is TRBJ2-7, with 8 bases fitting TRBD1. The germline CDR1 and CDR2 sequences are ENHRY and SYGVKD. V gave up 4 bases and J gave up 3 bases; unmatched junction bases: 5. The CDR3 has 14 amino acids.

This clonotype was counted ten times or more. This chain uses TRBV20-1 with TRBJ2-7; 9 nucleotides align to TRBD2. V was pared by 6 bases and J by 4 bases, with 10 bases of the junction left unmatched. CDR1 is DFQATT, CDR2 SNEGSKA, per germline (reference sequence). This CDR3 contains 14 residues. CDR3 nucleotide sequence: TGCAGTGCGTATCTGACTAGCGGCGATTACGAGCAGTACTTC. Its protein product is CSAYLTSGDYEQYF.

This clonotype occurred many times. The CDR3 region is CASSWQGHGGEQFF. The CDR3 DNA is TGTGCCAGCAGCTGGCAGGGGCATGGGGGTGAGCAGTTCTTC. The chain carries TRBV5-5 and TRBJ2-1; D perhaps matches TRBD1 (6 bases). CDR1 and CDR2 from the germline V gene are SGHKS and YYEKEE (reference sequence). The CDR3 is 14 amino acids. Trimming stripped 3 bases from V and 9 bases from J, with 16 bases between.

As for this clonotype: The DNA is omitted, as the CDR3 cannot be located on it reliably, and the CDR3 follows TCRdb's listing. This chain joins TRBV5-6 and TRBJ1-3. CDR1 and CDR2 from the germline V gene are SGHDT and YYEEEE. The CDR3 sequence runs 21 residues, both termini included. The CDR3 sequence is CASSFYICSASPTDSGNTIYF.

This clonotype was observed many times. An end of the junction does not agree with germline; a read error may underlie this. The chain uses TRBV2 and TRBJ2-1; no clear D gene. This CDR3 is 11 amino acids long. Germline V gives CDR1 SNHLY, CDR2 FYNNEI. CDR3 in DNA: TGTGTCAGCAGCCAACACAATGAGCAGTTCTTC. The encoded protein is CVSSQHNEQFF.

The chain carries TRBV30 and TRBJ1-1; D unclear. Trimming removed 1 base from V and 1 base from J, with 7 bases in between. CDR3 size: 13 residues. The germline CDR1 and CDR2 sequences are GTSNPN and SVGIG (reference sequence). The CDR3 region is CAWSGVPNTEAFF. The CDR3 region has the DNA TGTGCCTGGAGTGGCGTCCCGAACACTGAAGCTTTCTTT.